This T cell receptor beta chain stems from a study of T cells after yellow fever vaccination. Study as a whole: Fractions low in cell number were prepared with SMART-Seq v4 Ultra Low Input. Study results and limitations: The appearance of a small share of clonotypes in both CD4 and CD8 compartments was observed.

This clonotype was detected ten times or more. Template switching by 5'RACE produced TCR cDNA, adding a universal primer site and UMIs. TCRdb re-called the 5' RACE reads through MiXCR, storing one row per CDR3 protein. The sample holds roughly 48,000 distinct CDR3 sequences, 6.5% to 8.5% seen once. In germline, CDR1 is SGHRS, CDR2 YFSETQ. CDR3 length: 14 amino acids. The ends lost 0 bases at V and 6 bases at J; junction bases unmatched: 2. This sequence originates from a man aged 18 to 29 who received the YFV17D yellow fever vaccine. The J gene is TRBJ2-2, the V gene TRBV5-1; 7 bases are shared with TRBD1. Sequencing was performed on CD8+ T cells not binding an NS4B(214-222) dextramer, sorted from PBMCs, taken about 41 days after the first yellow fever vaccination. The DNA of the CDR3 is TGCGCCAGCAGCTTGGGGGACAGCCCCGGGGAGCTGTTTTTT. It specifies CASSLGDSPGELFF. Complete variable domain (other parts from reference TRBV5-1 and TRBJ2-2): KAGVTQTPRYLIKTRGQQVTLSCSPISGHRSVSWYQQTPGQGLQFLFEYFSETQRNKGNFPGRFSGRQFSNSRSEMNVSTLELGDSALYLCASSLGDSPGELFFGEGSRLTVL.